Sequencing of this TCR beta chain was carried out in a study of blood T cells in healthy people across ages. Across the whole study: Roughly one uniquely barcoded beta molecule per two T cells was captured. Regarding the study as a whole: Any changes in expanded clonotypes were possibly confounded, as donor CMV status remained unknown.

A word on this clonotype: Its antigen is not known.

Primers used in a second PCR of about 6 to 12 cycles were a sample-barcoded 5' primer and a J-beta primer mix. Every cDNA molecule carried a tag from a template-switch adaptor bearing 12 random nucleotides. TCRdb re-analysed the 5' RACE reads in MiXCR, keeping a single row per CDR3 protein. The sample has about 780,000 distinct CDR3 sequences; 25% to 30% are singletons. This sample also belongs to another study, concerning T cells of mothers and their children. Per that paper: The donors comprised about 6 children and their three healthy Caucasian mothers.

Specimen: blood. The sequence was obtained from a boy under 18 in good health.

As DNA, the CDR3 is TGTGCCAGCTCACCACCGACCAGAGAGACCCAGTACTTC. Translating it yields CASSPPTRETQYF. This chain links TRBV18 with TRBJ2-5; D uncertain. CDR1 is KGHSH, CDR2 LQKENI, per germline. The CDR3 sequence is 13 residues long. V gave up 0 bases and J gave up 4 bases, with 6 bases separating them.